The entry that follows covers one T cell receptor (beta chain) sequence. The antigen remains undetermined. Profiled with immunoSEQ multiplex PCR; TCRdb holds only in-frame clones, not every one. The sample lists fewer than 85,000 clones; about 95% were seen once. The entry originates in a study of cytomegalovirus exposure and HLA in healthy donors. Overall study results and limits: A few CMV-associated chains were confirmed in vitro to be specific for CMV antigens. Reports described diagnosis of cytomegalovirus status by the classifier as highly specific and sensitive.

Donors were drawn from the approximately 110-subject validation cohort, separate from the roughly 670-subject first cohort. This CDR3 has 14 residues. Germline assignment: CDR1 WSHSY and CDR2 SAAADI. V lost 7 bases to trimming and J lost 4 bases, with 14 bases between them. The receptor was derived from a woman aged 18-29 years in good health and CMV-seronegative. Sequencing input: PBMCs. The rearrangement links TRBV10-2 to TRBJ2-1, with D possibly being TRBD2 (5 bases). Here the CDR3 reads CASKVLARYNEQFF. The CDR3 region has the DNA TGCGCCAGCAAAGTTCTAGCTCGGTACAATGAGCAGTTCTTC.